The T cell receptor (beta chain) under discussion was sequenced for a study of T cells in Graves' hyperthyroidism and ophthalmopathy. Overall study findings and caveats: Model predictions of ophthalmopathy came a median 6.5 months before onset.

The junction had 3 bases not matched to a gene; V was cut back by 3 bases and J by 4 bases. This CDR3 comprises 14 residues. Per the germline V gene, CDR1 is KGHDR and CDR2 is SFDVKD. RNA transcripts served as the template for amplifying TCR beta CDR3 regions. The primer set for the first-round RT-PCR of the TCR CDR3 was HTBI. In TCRdb, the multiplex PCR reads were re-called with MiXCR into one record per CDR3 protein. The sample contains about 520,000 distinct CDR3 sequences, around 20% of which appear only once. This clonotype was detected ten times or more. Its antigen remains unidentified. No ophthalmopathy progression within 18 months constituted stable Graves' hyperthyroidism. It was uncontrolled infection, other autoimmune disease, pregnancy or lactation that excluded patients. The authors obtained PBMCs from over 8.5 ml of fresh peripheral blood.

This rearrangement joins TRBV24-1 to TRBJ1-2, with 8 bases lining up with TRBD1. The receptor comes from a man between 18 and 29 years old with Graves' hyperthyroidism. The sequencing sample was made of blood. The DNA for the CDR3 is TGTGCCACCAGTGATCGGGACAGGCGCTATGGCTACACCTTC. It specifies CATSDRDRRYGYTF.